The present entry profiles one T cell receptor beta chain with its context. Antigen unknown. The data stem from a study of graft-versus-host responses after intestinal transplantation. Overall study context: Each patient got anti-thymocyte globulin induction, then tacrolimus and steroids for around three years.

Sequencing was performed with immunoSEQ multiplex PCR; in TCRdb, only in-frame clones are kept and a portion is missing. The data show around 7,100 clones, approximately 71% seen once. The CDR3 is 13 residues long. Germline-derived CDR1 and CDR2 are SGHRS and YFSETQ. Trimming took off 0 bases at V and 4 bases at J, with 7 bases between the two ends. Intraepithelial and lamina propria lymphocytes were released after the graft tissue was processed. Study-level points and caveats: Allografts of one patient group, those with graft-donor T cell macrochimerism, had high graft-versus-host to host-versus-graft clonal ratios. Analysis identified GvH clones in recipient marrow, with some appearing first in ileum or blood. Levels of circulating GvH clones at their peak were associated with early post-transplant HvG declines.

This clonotype was obtained from a human patient who received an intestinal transplant, so some T cells may come from the graft donor. The sequencing used ileum tissue, collected 230 to 240 days after intestinal transplantation. The chain uses TRBV5-1 and TRBJ1-2; D is possibly TRBD1 (5 bases). CDR3 residues: CASSLVTGYGYTF. The CDR3 DNA is TGCGCCAGCAGCTTGGTAACAGGCTATGGCTACACCTTC.